This T cell receptor beta chain was observed in a study of CD8+CD57+ T cells in acquired aplastic anemia. Findings of the study overall: Patients and controls shared twenty-nine CD8+ CDR3 sequences.

In this sample, this clonotype turned up once. The target antigen is unknown. Patients chosen for sequencing had CD8+CD57+ cells that had expanded, as shown by flow cytometry. Genomic DNA provided the template from which TCR beta VDJ and CDR3 profiles were obtained. From the reads, TCRdb called clonotypes with MiXCR, one entry per CDR3 protein. The sample includes 150,000 to 170,000 distinct CDR3 sequences, over 50% of them seen just once. Sample: sorted CD4+, CD8+, or CD8+CD57+ T cells (not recorded which) from PBMCs. The TCR was taken from a human donor with aplastic anemia.

DNA for the CDR3: TGCAGTGCTAGTGAGGTAGCGGGAGGGCCACGGAATGAGCAGTTCTTC. Its protein is CSASEVAGGPRNEQFF. This chain connects TRBV20-1 to TRBJ2-1, with TRBD2 identical over 11 bases. The germline V gene has CDR1 DFQATT and CDR2 SNEGSKA (reference sequence). With 3 bases clipped from V and 7 bases from J, the junction kept 11 bases outside the gene matches. This CDR3 has 16 residues.